This T cell receptor beta chain was sequenced during a study of cytomegalovirus exposure and HLA in healthy donors. At the level of the study: Most donors, just over 80% of 398 genotyped, fell in the Caucasian-associated ancestry cluster. Overall study results and limits: TCR beta chains associated with HLA were, in a later analysis, more clonally expanded than equally common others. An analysis done earlier found most TCR beta V segments productive about 90% or about 30% of the time. Later analysis reportedly placed an Asian-associated ancestry cluster below the roughly 690-donor mean in N-insertions.

In the case of this clone: Antigen: not known.

After removal of 7 bases from V and 2 bases from J, the junction contained 8 bases not matched to a gene. This CDR3 has 15 residues. Germline loops: CDR1 SGDLS, CDR2 YYNGEE. Amplification used 60 Vbeta primers and 13 Jbeta primers. TCRdb's copy holds only in-frame clones and misses some; the assay was immunoSEQ multiplex PCR. The repertoire holds 150,000 or so clones, with around 80% as singletons. This TCR was sampled from a female donor in good health and CMV-seronegative. The chain links TRBV9 to TRBJ2-2; 7 positions match TRBD2. Sequencing used PBMCs. CDR3: CASAGALLNTGELFF. CDR3 coding DNA: TGTGCCAGCGCGGGAGCCCTACTAAACACCGGGGAGCTGTTTTTT.